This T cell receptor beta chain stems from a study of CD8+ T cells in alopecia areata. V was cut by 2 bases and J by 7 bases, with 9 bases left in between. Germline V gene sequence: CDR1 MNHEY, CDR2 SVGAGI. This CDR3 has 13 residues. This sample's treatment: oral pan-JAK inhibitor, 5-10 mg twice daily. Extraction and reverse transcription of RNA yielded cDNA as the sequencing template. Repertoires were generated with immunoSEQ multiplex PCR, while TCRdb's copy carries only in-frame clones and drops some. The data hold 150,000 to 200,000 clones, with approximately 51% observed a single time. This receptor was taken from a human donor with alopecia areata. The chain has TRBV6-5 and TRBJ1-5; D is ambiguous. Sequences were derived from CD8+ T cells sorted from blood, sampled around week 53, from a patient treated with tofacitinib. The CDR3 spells CASSYNPGQPQHF. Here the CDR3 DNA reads TGTGCCAGCAGTTACAACCCGGGCCAGCCCCAGCATTTT.